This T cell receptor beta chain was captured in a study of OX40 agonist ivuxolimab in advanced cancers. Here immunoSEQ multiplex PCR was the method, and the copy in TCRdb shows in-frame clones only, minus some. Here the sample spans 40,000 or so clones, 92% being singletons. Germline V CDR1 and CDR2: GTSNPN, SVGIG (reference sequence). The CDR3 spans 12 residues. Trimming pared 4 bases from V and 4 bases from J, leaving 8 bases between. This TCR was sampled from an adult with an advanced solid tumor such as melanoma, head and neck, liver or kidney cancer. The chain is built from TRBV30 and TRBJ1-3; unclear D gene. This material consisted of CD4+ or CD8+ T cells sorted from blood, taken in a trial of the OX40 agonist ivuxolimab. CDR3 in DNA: TGTGCCTGGAAAAAAGGGGGAAACACCATATATTTT. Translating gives CAWKKGGNTIYF.